This T cell receptor beta chain was recorded in a study of post-analysis software for immune sequencing data. cDNA libraries of TCR beta carried unique molecular identifiers. TCRdb used MiXCR to reprocess the PCR reads, holding one entry per CDR3 protein. This sample has 700,000 to 900,000 distinct CDR3 sequences, with approximately 44% found just once. As to this clonotype: Its matching antigen is unknown. A junction boundary mismatches the germline segment, possibly from a read error.

General study points: Among a handful of TRBV segments more frequent in patients than controls were TRBV5-6, TRBV5-1 and TRBV20-1.

The CDR3 sequence is 12 residues long. Per the germline V gene, CDR1 is PRHDT and CDR2 is FYEKMQ (reference sequence). This sequence was found in a girl under 18 with multiple sclerosis. The specimen was blood. This chain joins TRBV13 and TRBJ2-1; possibly TRBD2 for D (6 bases). The DNA of the CDR3 is TGTACCAGCAGCCTGGGGGGAGATGAGCAGTTCTTC. Its protein is CTSSLGGDEQFF.